This is a list of T cell receptor beta chains from one sample in a study of blood T cell repertoires in COVID-19. Here immunoSEQ multiplex PCR was the method, and the copy in TCRdb shows in-frame clones only, minus some. Among about 180,000 clones listed, about 81% were seen once. Sequencing was performed on peripheral blood. Source of these receptors: a woman older than 75 with COVID-19, enrolled during active disease. Both conserved end residues are part of each CDR3. A D gene is named only where the DNA matches it firmly. Not every row has a clone size; where given, it reads once, few, many or a size class.

abundance	v_gene	d_gene	j_gene	CDR3nt	CDR3aa
NA	TRBV7-8	NA	TRBJ2-2	TGTGCCAGCAGCTTAGACAGGGTAACCGGGGAGCTGTTTTTT	CASSLDRVTGELFF
NA	TRBV6-6	NA	TRBJ2-1	TGTGCCAGCAGTTACCCGAGCGCCTCCTACAATGAGCAGTTCTTC	CASSYPSASYNEQFF
NA	TRBV18	NA	TRBJ1-1	TGTGCCAGCTCCTCATCGAGGGAATTGAACACTGAAGCTTTCTTT	CASSSSRELNTEAFF
NA	TRBV6-5	TRBD1	TRBJ1-2	TGTGCCAGCTGGGGACAGGTATATGGCTACACCTTC	CASWGQVYGYTF
NA	TRBV19	TRBD1	TRBJ1-4	TGTGCCAGTAGTATACGATACAGGGGGAGCGCGACTAATGAAAAACTGTTTTTT	CASSIRYRGSATNEKLFF
NA	TRBV5-5	NA	TRBJ2-1	TGTGCCAGCAGCATACAGCAATTTGCGTACAATGAGCAGTTCTTC	CASSIQQFAYNEQFF
NA	TRBV7-2	NA	TRBJ1-5	TGTGCCAGCAGCTTAGGGAGGGGGGGCGGTCAGCCCCAGCATTTT	CASSLGRGGGQPQHF
NA	TRBV7-9	NA	TRBJ1-5	TGTGCCAGCAGCTTACACACAGATTTGAGCAATCAGCCCCAGCATTTT	CASSLHTDLSNQPQHF
NA	TRBV11-1	TRBD2	TRBJ2-7	TGTGCCAGCAGCTGGGGCGTTCGCGGGGGCTACGAGCAGTACTTC	CASSWGVRGGYEQYF
NA	TRBV7-8	TRBD1	TRBJ2-7	TGTGCCAGCAGCTACTCAGGGGGCTCCTCCTACGAGCAGTACTTC	CASSYSGGSSYEQYF
NA	TRBV4-1	NA	TRBJ2-7	TGCGCCAGCAGGGGGGTGAGGCGGGGGCCCTACTACGAGCAGTACTTC	CASRGVRRGPYYEQYF
NA	TRBV4-1	NA	TRBJ2-7	TGCGCCAGCAGCCAAGATGGGCTAGCCGCCAAGCAGTACTTC	CASSQDGLAAKQYF
once	TRBV2	NA	TRBJ2-1	TGTGCCAGCAGTGCTGGGACTCCCTCCTACAATGAGCAGTTCTTC	CASSAGTPSYNEQFF
NA	TRBV4-2	NA	TRBJ1-2	TGTGCCAGCAGCCAAGATTGGACACAGAACTATGGCTACACCTTC	CASSQDWTQNYGYTF
once	TRBV15	NA	TRBJ1-5	TGTGCCACCAGCAGGGGACAAGGAGGATGGGAGCCCCAGCATTTT	CATSRGQGGWEPQHF
NA	TRBV9	TRBD2	TRBJ2-1	TGTGCCAGCAGTCATCCGGGACTAGGACCCCACAATGAGCAGTTCTTC	CASSHPGLGPHNEQFF
NA	TRBV27	TRBD1	TRBJ1-2	TGTGCCAGCAGCCGGGGGACAGGGGGATATAGCTATGGCTACACCTTC	CASSRGTGGYSYGYTF
few	TRBV29-1	TRBD2	TRBJ2-3	TGCAGCGTGGAACCTCTAGCGGGGGATCCAGATACGCAGTATTTT	CSVEPLAGDPDTQYF
NA	TRBV5-1	NA	TRBJ1-5	TGCGCCAGCAGCTTGGAAGGGGGCAATCAGCCCCAGCATTTT	CASSLEGGNQPQHF
NA	TRBV14	NA	TRBJ1-6	TGTGCCAGTTCTCAAGTTGGGGGGGTGGGACCCCTCCACTTT	CASSQVGGVGPLHF
NA	TRBV2	TRBD1	TRBJ2-5	TGTGCCAGCGCTGGACAGGGTCGAGAGACCCAGTACTTC	CASAGQGRETQYF
NA	TRBV27	TRBD1	TRBJ2-2	TGTGCCAGCAGTTCTACCAGGGGACAGGGGTATGCCGGGGAGCTGTTTTTT	CASSSTRGQGYAGELFF
NA	TRBV5-6	NA	TRBJ1-1	TGTGCCAGCAGCTCACTCATGAACACTGAAGCTTTCTTT	CASSSLMNTEAFF
once	TRBV19	TRBD2	TRBJ2-1	TGTGCCAGTAAACGGACTAGCGGGAGTGTCGACAATGAGCAGTTCTTC	CASKRTSGSVDNEQFF
NA	TRBV7-2	TRBD2	TRBJ2-3	TGTGCCAGCAGCTTGGGGGGACTAGCGGGACCCGGCACAGATACGCAGTATTTT	CASSLGGLAGPGTDTQYF
NA	TRBV28	TRBD1	TRBJ1-1	TGTGCCAGCAGTTCGGACAGGGGGCGAAGAGCTGAAGCTTTCTTT	CASSSDRGRRAEAFF
NA	TRBV14	TRBD1	TRBJ1-4	TGTGCCAGCAGCTCGCTTGGAGGGGGCACTGAAAAACTGTTTTTT	CASSSLGGGTEKLFF
NA	TRBV28	NA	TRBJ1-5	TGTGCCAGCAGTTTAGCGGGCCCGCGGAATCAGCCCCAGCATTTT	CASSLAGPRNQPQHF
once	TRBV7-9	NA	TRBJ2-1	TGTGCCAGCAGCTTAGCGTTTCGGGGTGGTTCGTACAATGAGCAGTTCTTC	CASSLAFRGGSYNEQFF
many	TRBV10-2	NA	TRBJ1-5	TGCGCCAGCAGTGTCTCGGGACACAGGAATCAGCCCCAGCATTTT	CASSVSGHRNQPQHF
few	TRBV2	NA	TRBJ1-1	TGTGCCAGCAGCTCTGGGACACACACTGAAGCTTTCTTT	CASSSGTHTEAFF
once	TRBV18	NA	TRBJ2-7	TGTGCCAGCTCCCCTAGCTCCTACGAGCAGTACTTC	CASSPSSYEQYF
NA	TRBV5-1	NA	TRBJ2-5	TGCGCCAGCAGCTTCTTCGGGTTCCAAGAGACCCAGTACTTC	CASSFFGFQETQYF
many	TRBV28	NA	TRBJ1-5	TGTGCCAGCAGCGTTTCTCGGCGGATTCAGCCCCAGCATTTT	CASSVSRRIQPQHF
NA	TRBV28	TRBD1	TRBJ2-3	TGTGCCAGCAGCGTGGACAGGGCGGGGACAGATACGCAGTATTTT	CASSVDRAGTDTQYF
NA	TRBV4-1	NA	TRBJ1-1	TGCGCCAGCAGCCTACTGGGGGCAGTTGAAGCTTTCTTT	CASSLLGAVEAFF
NA	TRBV13	NA	TRBJ2-7	TGTGCCAGCAGCTTCGGCGGGAATCCGTTCGAGCAGTACTTC	CASSFGGNPFEQYF
NA	TRBV7-8	TRBD1	TRBJ2-1	TGTGCCAGCAGCTTAGTTCAGGGGGTTTACAATGAGCAGTTCTTC	CASSLVQGVYNEQFF
NA	TRBV6-1	TRBD1	TRBJ1-5	TGTGCCAGCAGTGATTACAGGGGGCTTAGCAATCAGCCCCAGCATTTT	CASSDYRGLSNQPQHF
once	TRBV4-3	TRBD2	TRBJ2-3	TGCGCCAGCAGCCAAGATTACCTAGCGGGGTTAGCAGATACGCAGTATTTT	CASSQDYLAGLADTQYF
NA	TRBV7-2	NA	TRBJ2-2	TGTGCCAGCAGCCCTCCCGGGACTCAAAACACCGGGGAGCTGTTTTTT	CASSPPGTQNTGELFF
NA	TRBV4-2	TRBD2	TRBJ2-7	TGTGCCAGCAGCCAAGAGATCGGGGGGGCCTCGTACGAGCAGTACTTC	CASSQEIGGASYEQYF
NA	TRBV3-1/TRBV3-2	TRBD2	TRBJ2-7	TGTGCCAGCAGCCCCGGGACTACATCCTACGAGCAGTACTTC	CASSPGTTSYEQYF
few	TRBV11-3	TRBD1	TRBJ1-2	TGTGCCAGCAGCTTTGGGGACAGCCACTACACCTTC	CASSFGDSHYTF
NA	TRBV6-5	NA	TRBJ2-7	TGTGCCAGCAGTTCCTACAGGGATCGCGAGCAGTACTTC	CASSSYRDREQYF
once	TRBV10-3	TRBD1	TRBJ2-1	TGTGCCATCAGTGAGGGTCTGAACAGGGGAAACAATGAGCAGTTCTTC	CAISEGLNRGNNEQFF
once	TRBV4-3	NA	TRBJ2-2	TGCGCCAGCAGCCACCGAGAGTACACCGGGGAGCTGTTTTTT	CASSHREYTGELFF
NA	TRBV10-3	TRBD2	TRBJ2-1	TGTGCCATCAGGACTAGCGGGGCTACCTACAATGAGCAGTTCTTC	CAIRTSGATYNEQFF
NA	TRBV25-1	NA	TRBJ2-3	TGTGCCAGCAGTGAGAGGGGCACAGATACGCAGTATTTT	CASSERGTDTQYF